These 21 T cell receptor beta chains originate from one sample sequenced in a study of identifying expanded T cells in peripheral blood. Clones were read by immunoSEQ multiplex PCR, and TCRdb kept only the in-frame ones, dropping some. The sample records some 130,000 clones, approximately 86% being singletons. The sequenced sample consisted of blood. These receptors were obtained from a person aged 18 to 75 in good health.

This clone appeared a single time. The rearrangement uses TRBV6-5 and TRBJ1-5; D unclear. Germline CDR1 and CDR2: MNHEY and SVGAGI. V was pared by 6 bases and J by 3 bases, with 12 bases between. This CDR3 is built from 14 residues. CDR3 region: CASSLLGPNQPQHF. The CDR3, as DNA: TGTGCCAGCAGCCTTTTGGGTCCCAATCAGCCCCAGCATTTT.

The chain uses TRBV6-5 and TRBJ1-2; D unclear. Germline CDR1 reads MNHEY; CDR2 reads SVGAGI. V was pared by 7 bases and J by 2 bases, with 11 bases between. The CDR3 loop spans 13 amino acids. Here the CDR3 reads CASTGGINYGYTF. The CDR3 bases are TGTGCCAGCACCGGTGGGATCAACTATGGCTACACCTTC.

The rearrangement links TRBV28 to TRBJ2-3, with 7 bases lining up with TRBD1. The length of the CDR3 is 15 residues. Germline-derived CDR1 and CDR2 are MDHEN and SYDVKM. Trimming took 6 bases from V and 2 from J; bases not matched to a gene: 8. In DNA form, the CDR3 reads TGTGCCAGCAGCACTCAGGGGGAGAACACAGATACGCAGTATTTT. It translates to CASSTQGENTDTQYF.

The chain carries TRBV15 and TRBJ2-7; a possible D gene is TRBD2 (6 bases). Trimming left V 0 bases short and J 3 bases short, with 9 bases between. Germline CDR1 is LNHNV and CDR2 is YYDKDF (reference sequence). The CDR3 runs 14 residues. CDR3 sequence reads: CATSRDWGDYEQYF. In DNA form, the CDR3 reads TGTGCCACCAGCAGAGATTGGGGGGACTACGAGCAGTACTTC. The variable domain in full, completed from reference TRBV15 and TRBJ2-7, reads DAMVIQNPRYQVTQFGKPVTLSCSQTLNHNVMYWYQQKSSQAPKLLFHYYDKDFNNEADTPDNFQSRRPNTSFCFLDIRSPGLGDTAMYLCATSRDWGDYEQYFGPGTRLTVT.

This chain joins TRBV5-1 and TRBJ2-3; D is unclear. Germline V gives CDR1 SGHRS, CDR2 YFSETQ. CDR3 size: 15 residues. Trimming cost V 0 bases and J 0 bases, with 8 bases left between them. As DNA, the CDR3 is TGCGCCAGCAGCTTGGGGGTCGGTAGCACAGATACGCAGTATTTT. This gives the protein CASSLGVGSTDTQYF. The full variable domain, with the rest looked up from reference TRBV5-1 and TRBJ2-3, is KAGVTQTPRYLIKTRGQQVTLSCSPISGHRSVSWYQQTPGQGLQFLFEYFSETQRNKGNFPGRFSGRQFSNSRSEMNVSTLELGDSALYLCASSLGVGSTDTQYFGPGTRLTVL.

The chain combines TRBV28 with TRBJ2-7, with 9 bases lining up with TRBD2. Germline CDR1 reads MDHEN; CDR2 reads SYDVKM. V shed 3 bases and J 2 bases; nucleotides not matched to a gene: 5. The CDR3 extends over 15 amino acids. In DNA form, the CDR3 reads TGTGCCAGCAGTTTGAGCTTAGCGGGGGCCTACGAGCAGTACTTC. Protein: CASSLSLAGAYEQYF.

J is TRBJ2-3 and V is TRBV16, with D possibly TRBD1 on 5 matching bases. In germline, CDR1 is KGHSY, CDR2 FQNENV. Trimming removed 1 base at V and 5 bases at J, with 16 bases between. CDR3 length: 16 residues. The CDR3 loop reads CASSQFLKDTLDTQYF. CDR3 sequence (DNA): TGTGCCAGCAGCCAATTCCTAAAGGACACTTTAGATACGCAGTATTTT.

The V and J genes are TRBV9 and TRBJ2-7; no clear D gene. This CDR3 has 14 amino acids. V shed 0 bases and J shed 2 bases, with 9 bases lying between them. Germline CDR1 reads SGDLS; CDR2 reads YYNGEE. CDR3: CASSVEGPTYEQYF. Here the CDR3 DNA reads TGTGCCAGCAGCGTAGAAGGGCCAACCTACGAGCAGTACTTC.

The V and J genes are TRBV28 and TRBJ2-7, with 12 bases fitting TRBD2. The V segment lost 3 bases and the J segment 2 bases; nucleotides outside the gene matches: 2. The CDR3 has 15 residues. From germline, CDR1 is MDHEN and CDR2 SYDVKM. CDR3 amino acids: CASSFWTSGTYEQYF. The DNA for the CDR3 is TGTGCCAGCAGTTTCTGGACTAGCGGGACCTACGAGCAGTACTTC. The full variable domain, with the rest looked up from reference TRBV28 and TRBJ2-7, is DVKVTQSSRYLVKRTGEKVFLECVQDMDHENMFWYRQDPGLGLRLIYFSYDVKMKEKGDIPEGYSVSREKKERFSLILESASTNQTSMYLCASSFWTSGTYEQYFGPGTRLTVT.

V and J are TRBV4-2 and TRBJ1-1, with 9 bases that match TRBD1. This CDR3 spans 15 amino acids. V trimming: 5 bases; J trimming: 7 bases; junction bases outside the gene matches: 11. CDR1 LGHNA and CDR2 YNFKEQ come from the germline V gene. The CDR3 reads CASSSQQGAVSEAFF. In nucleotides, the CDR3 is TGTGCCAGCAGCTCGCAACAGGGGGCGGTGAGTGAAGCTTTCTTT.

This rearrangement joins TRBV4-1 to TRBJ1-4; 9 bases are a match to TRBD1. CDR1 is MGHRA, CDR2 YSYEKL, per germline. The CDR3 is 17 amino acids. V lost 0 bases, J lost 3 bases, and 5 bases stayed unmatched. CDR3 bases: TGCGCCAGCAGCCAAGAAAGGGGGACAGGGCCTAATGAAAAACTGTTTTTT. It codes for CASSQERGTGPNEKLFF.

Only a few counts were recorded for this clone. The chain employs TRBV2 and TRBJ1-2; D unresolved. This CDR3 comprises 14 residues. Germline V gene sequence: CDR1 SNHLY, CDR2 FYNNEI. V was pared by 3 bases and J by 4 bases, with 12 bases between. The CDR3 protein is CASSEIEGLYGYTF. The CDR3 DNA reads TGTGCCAGCAGTGAGATTGAGGGCCTCTATGGCTACACCTTC.

This clone is a singleton in its sample. The chain employs TRBV6-6 and TRBJ1-5, with 9 bases lining up with TRBD1. The trim removed 9 bases at V and 5 bases at J, leaving 2 bases unmatched. CDR3 length: 12 residues. From germline, CDR1 is MNHNY and CDR2 SVGAGI (reference sequence). CDR3 region: CASRQGDQPQHF. The CDR3 DNA reads TGTGCCAGTCGACAGGGGGATCAGCCCCAGCATTTT.

V gene TRBV29-1 combines with J gene TRBJ1-1; D ambiguous. The CDR3 totals 13 residues. Germline CDR1 is SQVTM and CDR2 is ANQGSEA. V was shortened by 4 bases and J by 4 bases, with 13 bases between the two germline ends. The CDR3 loop is CSVGLSGGTEAFF. The CDR3, as DNA: TGCAGCGTTGGCTTGTCGGGAGGCACTGAAGCTTTCTTT.

The genes are TRBV5-1 and TRBJ2-2; 7 bases fit TRBD2. The CDR3 spans 16 residues. V trimming: 2 bases; J trimming: 7 bases; junction bases outside the gene matches: 11. Per germline, CDR1 SGHRS and CDR2 YFSETQ. DNA of the CDR3: TGCGCCAGCAGCTTTTTTTCTGCGGGAGCGGTCGGGGAGCTGTTTTTT. It encodes CASSFFSAGAVGELFF.

The V call is TRBV27, the J call TRBJ2-3, with D possibly TRBD2 on 6 matching bases. CDR1 MNHEY and CDR2 SMNVEV come from the germline V gene (reference sequence). Trimming took off 2 bases at V and 2 bases at J, with 17 bases between the two ends. The CDR3 runs to 17 residues. The CDR3 DNA reads TGTGCCAGCAGTTTAGCCGCTCTAGCGAGAGACACAGATACGCAGTATTTT. This sequence encodes CASSLAALARDTDTQYF.

V is TRBV2 and J is TRBJ1-2, with D unresolved. The CDR3 is 13 amino acids. Germline V gene lookup returns CDR1 SNHLY and CDR2 FYNNEI. Trimming left V 7 bases short and J 0 bases short, with 9 bases between. The DNA for the CDR3 is TGTGCCAGCATGGGCAGTCCTAACTATGGCTACACCTTC. Translation gives CASMGSPNYGYTF.

The chain joins TRBV29-1 to TRBJ1-2; D not certain. The CDR3 length is 11 residues. CDR1 is SQVTM, CDR2 ANQGSEA, per germline. Trimming left V 4 bases short and J 6 bases short, with 9 bases between. CDR3 in amino acids: CSVGSGNGYTF. CDR3 coding DNA: TGCAGCGTTGGGTCTGGGAATGGCTACACCTTC.

The chain is built from TRBV15 and TRBJ1-1; D call uncertain. Germline CDR1 and CDR2: LNHNV and YYDKDF (reference sequence). The CDR3 has 13 residues. With 0 bases removed from V and 6 bases from J, the gap between germline ends came to 8 bases. The CDR3 sequence: CATSRDAGAEAFF. In nucleotides, the CDR3 is TGTGCCACCAGCAGAGATGCGGGCGCTGAAGCTTTCTTT. Based on the CDR3 plus reference TRBV15 and TRBJ1-1, the full variable domain is DAMVIQNPRYQVTQFGKPVTLSCSQTLNHNVMYWYQQKSSQAPKLLFHYYDKDFNNEADTPDNFQSRRPNTSFCFLDIRSPGLGDTAMYLCATSRDAGAEAFFGQGTRLTVV.

This clone has just one count. The V gene is TRBV28, the J gene TRBJ2-2, with 9 nucleotides matching TRBD1. The CDR3 runs to 14 residues. J lost 1 base, V lost 8 bases, and 2 bases had no gene match. Per germline, CDR1 MDHEN and CDR2 SYDVKM. The chain's CDR3 is CASLTGGNTGELFF. In DNA form, the CDR3 reads TGTGCCAGCTTGACAGGGGGGAACACCGGGGAGCTGTTTTTT.

The chain carries TRBV5-4 and TRBJ2-5; the D gene is possibly TRBD2 (7 bases). The germline CDR1 and CDR2 sequences are SGHNT and YYREEE (reference sequence). CDR3 length equals 15 residues. The V and J ends lost 5 bases and 3 bases respectively, with 17 bases between them. CDR3 bases: TGTGCCAGCAGTCTCGGGGGGCCGAGAAAAGAGACCCAGTACTTC. Translation gives CASSLGGPRKETQYF.